This record concerns one T cell receptor (beta chain) sequence. The data derive from a study of cytomegalovirus exposure and HLA in healthy donors. The CDR3 sequence is 16 residues long. Germline V gives CDR1 MDHEN, CDR2 SYDVKM. The V end was cut by 3 bases, the J end by 0 bases, with 15 bases between. Use of 60 Vbeta and 13 Jbeta primers characterized the PCR. Data came from immunoSEQ multiplex PCR; TCRdb stores just in-frame clones and leaves some out. The sample has roughly 100,000 clones, roughly three quarters seen once. Sequencing was done on a sample of PBMCs. The TCR sequence derives from a woman aged 40 to 49 in good health and CMV-seronegative. The rearrangement links TRBV28 to TRBJ2-7; tentatively, D is TRBD1 (6 bases). In DNA form, the CDR3 reads TGTGCCAGCAGTTTCCGACAGGCTTTCTTCTCCTACGAGCAGTACTTC. Amino acid sequence: CASSFRQAFFSYEQYF.